This T cell receptor beta chain derives from a study of T cells in Graves' hyperthyroidism and ophthalmopathy. RNA transcripts yielded amplified TCR beta CDR3 regions. TCR CDR3 underwent first-round RT-PCR with the HTBI primer set. In TCRdb, the multiplex PCR reads were re-called with MiXCR into one record per CDR3 protein. This table holds roughly 550,000 distinct CDR3 sequences, about 16% found once. The CDR3 covers 14 residues. In germline, CDR1 is SGHRS, CDR2 YFSETQ. Trimming cost V 4 bases and J 3 bases, with 13 bases left between them. Study-level points and caveats: In the blood, most expanded thyroid clonotypes above 0.001 appeared as well. The model forecast ophthalmopathy, anticipating it by a median approximately 7 months before onset.

Patients with ophthalmopathy all had a Clinical Activity Score of at least 3, a NOSPECS grade of at least 4 and duration under 3 months. PBMCs came from about 10 ml fresh peripheral blood. This clonotype was counted ten times or more. Its antigen is not known. The receptor was derived from a woman in her thirties with Graves' ophthalmopathy. V is TRBV5-1 and J is TRBJ2-5, with D unresolved. The source material was blood. CDR3 loop: CASSQRPGKETQYF. In DNA, the CDR3 is TGCGCCAGCAGCCAGAGACCGGGTAAAGAGACCCAGTACTTC. The full variable domain, in which reference TRBV5-1 and TRBJ2-5 provide the parts outside the CDR3, is KAGVTQTPRYLIKTRGQQVTLSCSPISGHRSVSWYQQTPGQGLQFLFEYFSETQRNKGNFPGRFSGRQFSNSRSEMNVSTLELGDSALYLCASSQRPGKETQYFGPGTRLLVL.